These 27 T cell receptor beta chains originate from one sample sequenced in a study of human T cells and chemical hapten exposure. The time point: pre-sensitization, week 0. Specified treatment: therapeutic diphenylcyclopropenone sensitization with weekly scalp DPC. TCRdb analysed the RACE reads with MiXCR anew, one entry per CDR3 protein. Of around 380,000 distinct CDR3 sequences in the sample, over 5% were seen once. The source was whole blood, collected in connection with sensitization to the hapten diphenylcyclopropenone (DPC). The source is a woman between 18 and 29 years old with alopecia areata. Some clones in this sample may be carry-over from other donors' samples.

The CDR3 sequence: CASSPVAGSTNTEAFF. CDR3 nucleotide sequence: TGTGCCAGCTCCCCAGTAGCAGGGTCCACGAACACTGAAGCTTTCTTT. V gene TRBV18 combines with J gene TRBJ1-1; D perhaps matches TRBD1 (5 bases). Germline CDR1 KGHSH, CDR2 LQKENI. The CDR3 length is 16 residues. V was cut by 6 bases and J by 1 base, with 18 bases left in between.

In this sample, this clonotype turned up many times. The chain recombines TRBV5-1 with TRBJ2-7; D call uncertain. Germline V gene data show CDR1 as SGHRS and CDR2 as YFSETQ. The length of the CDR3 is 14 residues. With 3 bases removed from V and 1 base from J, the gap between germline ends came to 11 bases. The CDR3 sequence is CASSSDDISYEQYF. Here the CDR3 DNA reads TGCGCCAGCAGCTCGGACGATATATCCTACGAGCAGTACTTC. Full variable domain (missing parts from reference TRBV5-1 and TRBJ2-7): KAGVTQTPRYLIKTRGQQVTLSCSPISGHRSVSWYQQTPGQGLQFLFEYFSETQRNKGNFPGRFSGRQFSNSRSEMNVSTLELGDSALYLCASSSDDISYEQYFGPGTRLTVT.

Only a few counts were recorded for this clonotype. This sequence joins TRBV28 and TRBJ2-7, with D maybe TRBD2 (5 bases). Trimming shortened V by 9 bases and J by 1 base, and 10 bases separated the two germline ends. The CDR3 is made up of 12 amino acids. Looked up from germline, CDR1 is MDHEN and CDR2 is SYDVKM. The CDR3 spells CASLTGSYEQYF. The CDR3 DNA reads as TGTGCCAGTCTGACGGGGTCCTACGAGCAGTACTTC.

This clonotype was recorded many times. This chain joins TRBV6-2 or TRBV6-3 and TRBJ2-1; 7 nucleotides match TRBD1. The CDR3 covers 13 residues. The germline V gene has CDR1 MNHEY and CDR2 SVGEGT. V lost 4 bases to trimming and J lost 9 bases; unmatched junction nucleotides: 6. The CDR3 sequence: CASSSTGIAEQFF. The CDR3 bases are TGTGCCAGCAGTTCGACAGGGATCGCTGAGCAGTTCTTC.

This clonotype was counted at least ten times. The CDR3 DNA reads as TGTGCCAGCAGCGTAGGCGGGGGGAGGGGTTTCCCCGATACGCAGTATTTT. This codes for CASSVGGGRGFPDTQYF. This chain joins TRBV9 and TRBJ2-3; 8 bases align to TRBD2. The CDR3 contains 17 residues. The junction had 12 bases not matched to a gene; V was cut back by 0 bases and J by 6 bases. CDR1 and CDR2 (germline): SGDLS, YYNGEE.

In this sample, this clonotype turned up many times. The chain uses TRBV4-2 and TRBJ1-5, with a possible D match to TRBD1 (6 bases). Trimming removed 1 base from V and 6 bases from J, with 19 bases in between. The CDR3 spans 17 residues. Looked up from germline, CDR1 is LGHNA and CDR2 is YNFKEQ. The CDR3 region has the DNA TGTGCCAGCAGCCAAGTTGGGATGAGGTCAGGGGCTCAGCCCCAGCATTTT. It yields the protein CASSQVGMRSGAQPQHF.

CDR3 loop: CSAKQGNTEAFF. The CDR3 DNA reads as TGCAGTGCCAAACAGGGGAACACTGAAGCTTTCTTT. V and J are TRBV20-1 and TRBJ1-1; tentative D call: TRBD1 (6 bases). The CDR3 extends over 12 amino acids. From germline, CDR1 is DFQATT and CDR2 SNEGSKA (reference sequence). V was trimmed by 6 bases and J by 1 base, leaving 9 bases between them.

On this clonotype: A much bigger clone sits one base away, suggesting this may be a read error. CDR3 sequence: CASTPQTRGTSDTQYF. In DNA, the CDR3 is TGTGCCAGCACCCCCCAAACCAGGGGGACCTCAGATACGCAGTATTTT. The V gene is TRBV4-2, the J gene TRBJ2-3, with 7 bases lining up with TRBD1. The V gene's germline CDR1 is LGHNA and CDR2 YNFKEQ. With 7 bases clipped from V and 4 bases from J, the junction kept 14 bases outside the gene matches. CDR3 size: 16 residues.

There are a few counts of this clonotype. This chain links TRBV12-3 or TRBV12-4 with TRBJ1-5, with D tentatively TRBD1 (5 bases). The CDR3 is 15 residues long. V lost 6 bases, J lost 7 bases, and 19 bases lay in between. CDR3 nucleotide sequence: TGTGCCAGCAGCCGGTTGACAGCGGTAAACCAGCCCCAGCATTTT. Its protein is CASSRLTAVNQPQHF.

This clonotype was seen more than once but under ten times. This chain joins TRBV5-1 and TRBJ1-4; D remains unclear. The CDR3 is made up of 16 amino acids. The germline V gene has CDR1 SGHRS and CDR2 YFSETQ. The ends were cut back, 2 bases at V and 7 bases at J, with 18 bases in the middle. CDR3 in amino acids: CASSFGSPKDGEKLFF. The CDR3 DNA reads as TGCGCCAGCAGCTTTGGATCGCCAAAGGACGGTGAAAAACTGTTTTTT.

This chain uses TRBV4-3 with TRBJ2-3; 9 bases are a match to TRBD2. V gave up 3 bases and J gave up 9 bases; unmatched junction bases: 16. There are 17 residues in the CDR3. CDR1 is LGHNA and CDR2 is YSLEER in the germline V gene. The DNA of the CDR3 is TGCGCCAGCAGCCACCCCCCAGCAGCGGGGGGCCCCCGAACGCAGTATTTT. Translated: CASSHPPAAGGPRTQYF.

The chain links TRBV7-9 to TRBJ2-3; D is uncertain. Germline values: CDR1 SEHNR, CDR2 FQNEAQ (reference sequence). The ends were cut back, 1 base at V and 1 base at J, with 6 bases in the middle. This CDR3 is 14 amino acids long. In nucleotides, the CDR3 is TGTGCCAGCAGCTTAGACACACGCACAGATACGCAGTATTTT. Translating gives CASSLDTRTDTQYF.

The table lists this clonotype with many counts. V gene TRBV29-1 combines with J gene TRBJ1-1; 7 nucleotides agree with TRBD1. This CDR3 spans 11 amino acids. Unmatched junction bases numbered 8, after V lost 6 bases and J lost 10 bases. The V gene's germline CDR1 is SQVTM and CDR2 ANQGSEA. CDR3 nucleotide sequence: TGCAGCGTCAGACAGGGAGACGGAGCTTTCTTT. As protein: CSVRQGDGAFF.

This rearrangement joins TRBV4-2 to TRBJ2-6, with a weak D call TRBD1 (6 bases). Trimming removed 4 bases at V and 2 bases at J, with 12 bases between. CDR3 length: 16 amino acids. Germline assignment: CDR1 LGHNA and CDR2 YNFKEQ. The CDR3 coding sequence is TGTGCCAGCAGCCGACAACAGGGAACTGGGGCCAACGTCCTGACTTTC. Its protein is CASSRQQGTGANVLTF.

Many counts were recorded for this clonotype. This chain connects TRBV18 to TRBJ1-1; TRBD1 matches at 8 bases. Trimming cost V 6 bases and J 4 bases; bases outside gene matches: 10. The CDR3 is 15 amino acids. Germline V gene data show CDR1 as KGHSH and CDR2 as LQKENI. The chain's CDR3 is CASSPRGPILTEAFF. The CDR3 DNA follows: TGTGCCAGCTCGCCCAGGGGGCCGATACTCACTGAAGCTTTCTTT.

This clonotype was recorded many times. J is TRBJ1-6 and V is TRBV4-2, with TRBD1 identical over 7 bases. Germline V gene lookup returns CDR1 LGHNA and CDR2 YNFKEQ. This CDR3 is 16 amino acids long. V trimming: 0 bases; J trimming: 5 bases; junction bases outside the gene matches: 4. The CDR3 is CASSQETGAHNSPLHF. The CDR3 DNA sequence: TGTGCCAGCAGCCAAGAAACAGGGGCACATAATTCACCCCTCCACTTT.

About this clonotype: One end of the junction varies from germline; a read error may be responsible. CDR3 coding DNA: TGTGACAGCAGCTTGGACCACGAGAACGGGGAGCTGTTTTTT. Translated: CDSSLDHENGELFF. The rearrangement uses TRBV7-9 and TRBJ2-2; D gene uncertain. CDR1 SEHNR and CDR2 FQNEAQ come from the germline V gene (reference sequence). The CDR3 is 14 amino acids.

The table lists this clonotype with many counts. The chain joins TRBV7-2 to TRBJ2-5, with 10 bases lining up with TRBD2. The CDR3 spans 15 residues. Germline V gene sequence: CDR1 SGHTA, CDR2 FQGNSA. Trimming cost V 0 bases and J 7 bases; bases outside gene matches: 5. This CDR3 reads CASSLAGTSGVTQYF. The CDR3 DNA sequence: TGTGCCAGCAGCTTAGCGGGCACTAGCGGGGTGACCCAGTACTTC.

There are many counts of this clonotype. The V gene is TRBV11-2, the J gene TRBJ1-2; D possibly corresponds to TRBD1 (5 bases). Germline V gives CDR1 SGHAT, CDR2 FQNNGV. There are 15 residues in the CDR3. The germline V and J ends were trimmed by 0 bases and 8 bases, with 16 bases remaining between them. CDR3 loop: CASSLETGTTYGYTF. In nucleotides, the CDR3 is TGTGCCAGCAGCTTAGAGACCGGGACTACCTACGGCTACACCTTC. The full variable domain, completed using reference TRBV11-2 and TRBJ1-2, is EAGVAQSPRYKIIEKRQSVAFWCNPISGHATLYWYQQILGQGPKLLIQFQNNGVVDDSQLPKDRFSAERLKGVDSTLKIQPAKLEDSAVYLCASSLETGTTYGYTFGSGTRLTVV.

This clonotype was seen repeatedly, ten times or more. The V call is TRBV12-3 or TRBV12-4, the J call TRBJ1-1; D is unclear. The CDR3 is 11 amino acids. The V and J ends lost 6 bases and 5 bases respectively, with 7 bases between them. CDR3 DNA sequence: TGTGCCAGCAGAAGGGAGACTGAAGCTTTCTTT. Protein product: CASRRETEAFF.

The chain recombines TRBV20-1 with TRBJ2-7, with 11 bases that match TRBD2. The CDR3 has 14 residues. Germline values: CDR1 DFQATT, CDR2 SNEGSKA (reference sequence). After removal of 3 bases from V and 6 bases from J, the junction contained 7 bases not matched to a gene. CDR3 nucleotide sequence: TGCAGTGCTAGTGGCTCTAGCGGGGGGTTCGAGCAGTACTTC. Protein sequence: CSASGSSGGFEQYF.

There are a few counts of this clonotype. V usage is TRBV3-1 and J usage is TRBJ2-5; D gene ambiguous. CDR1 LGHDT and CDR2 YNNKEL come from the germline V gene (reference sequence). The V end lost 0 bases, the J end lost 4 bases, and 9 bases lay between the germline ends. This CDR3 region has 14 residues. The CDR3 DNA follows: TGTGCCAGCAGCCAAGACTGGCGCGGAGAGACCCAGTACTTC. This sequence encodes CASSQDWRGETQYF.

The table lists this clonotype with a few counts. The DNA for the CDR3 is TGCAGCGTTCGACAGAACACCGGGGAGCTGTTTTTT. This sequence encodes CSVRQNTGELFF. The chain carries TRBV29-1 and TRBJ2-2; D is undetermined. CDR1 is SQVTM and CDR2 is ANQGSEA in the germline V gene. This CDR3 is 12 amino acids long. V was cut by 5 bases and J by 1 base, with 5 bases left in between.

This clonotype was recorded at least ten times. The gene calls are TRBV28 and TRBJ2-7; 10 bases line up with TRBD2. V lost 5 bases, J lost 6 bases, and 10 bases stayed unmatched. The CDR3 sequence is 15 residues long. Germline V gene data show CDR1 as MDHEN and CDR2 as SYDVKM. CDR3 protein: CASSLPRTSGREQYF. In DNA, the CDR3 is TGTGCCAGCAGTCTCCCCCGGACTAGCGGACGCGAGCAGTACTTC.

This clonotype was seen more than once but under ten times. The V and J genes are TRBV28 and TRBJ1-1; D possibly corresponds to TRBD1 (6 bases). The CDR3 length is 12 residues. CDR1 and CDR2 (germline): MDHEN, SYDVKM. The germline V and J ends were trimmed by 5 bases and 7 bases, with 11 bases remaining between them. In DNA form, the CDR3 reads TGTGCCAGCAGTATAGGACAGAGTGAAGCTTTCTTT. Translating gives CASSIGQSEAFF.

The genes are TRBV20-1 and TRBJ2-2; the D gene is possibly TRBD2 (6 bases). Trimming cost V 2 bases and J 1 base, with 14 bases left between them. This CDR3 has 16 residues. In germline, CDR1 is DFQATT, CDR2 SNEGSKA (reference sequence). CDR3 DNA sequence: TGCAGTGCTAGATCCCACGGGGGACTGAACACCGGGGAGCTGTTTTTT. Translating gives CSARSHGGLNTGELFF.

This clonotype was recorded a few times. The V call is TRBV7-2, the J call TRBJ2-1, with TRBD2 matching 9 bases. V lost 4 bases and J lost 2; bases outside the gene matches: 3. Germline V gene sequence: CDR1 SGHTA, CDR2 FQGNSA. CDR3 length: 15 amino acids. CDR3 residues: CASSYLAGTYNEQFF. The CDR3 DNA sequence: TGTGCCAGCAGCTACCTAGCGGGGACCTACAATGAGCAGTTCTTC. The variable domain in full, with the rest retrieved from reference TRBV7-2 and TRBJ2-1, is GAGVSQSPSNKVTEKGKDVELRCDPISGHTALYWYRQSLGQGLEFLIYFQGNSAPDKSGLPSDRFSAERTGGSVSTLTIQRTQQEDSAVYLCASSYLAGTYNEQFFGPGTRLTVL.